The rows below give T cell receptor beta chains drawn from one sample of a study of T cell responses to AZD1222 COVID-19 vaccine. TCRdb's table, derived via immunoSEQ multiplex PCR, lists solely in-frame clones and lacks some. The sample yields approximately 140,000 clones, 90% seen once. This specimen consisted of peripheral blood, obtained 28 days after the second AZD1222 dose. The receptors derive from an adult who received the AZD1222 COVID-19 vaccine. CDR3s include the opening cysteine and the closing phenylalanine or tryptophan. D genes are given only for firm matches. Clone sizes are given selectively: once, few, many, or a class where the clone is expanded.

D	V	J	size	DNA	CDR3
-	TRBV30	TRBJ1-1	once	TGTGCCTGGAGTGTACTGGAGAACACTGAAGCTTTCTTT	CAWSVLENTEAFF
-	TRBV6-5	TRBJ2-3	-	TGTGCCAGCCGCCGTGGGTCGAGATGGGAAGATACGCAGTATTTT	CASRRGSRWEDTQYF
-	TRBV7-2	TRBJ1-4	-	TGTGCCAGCAGCATACCCGGGCGGGAGGATTATGAAAAACTGTTTTTT	CASSIPGREDYEKLFF
TRBD2	TRBV6-6	TRBJ2-3	-	TGTGCCAGCAGTTACCGGGCGGGAGCAGGAGATACGCAGTATTTT	CASSYRAGAGDTQYF
-	TRBV28	TRBJ1-6	-	TGTGCCAGCAGTATCCTACAGGGCCGAGGTTCACCCCTCCACTTT	CASSILQGRGSPLHF
TRBD1	TRBV20-1	TRBJ1-1	-	TGCAGTGCTAGTGAGGGGCAAAGGGGGCGCCCTGAAGCTTTCTTT	CSASEGQRGRPEAFF
-	TRBV28	TRBJ1-5	-	TGTGCCAGCAGTTCCCCGAAGACAGGGCCCCAGCATTTT	CASSSPKTGPQHF
TRBD1	TRBV5-1	TRBJ2-3	-	TGCGCCAGCAGCGCAGGGACAGGGAGCACAGATACGCAGTATTTT	CASSAGTGSTDTQYF
TRBD1	TRBV7-9	TRBJ1-2	-	TGTGCCAGCAGCGGGGGACAGGGAAGAAACTATGGCTACACCTTC	CASSGGQGRNYGYTF
-	TRBV3-1/TRBV3-2	TRBJ1-1	-	TGTGCCAGCAGCCTTGGTGGTACGCAGGGCCAGGAAGCTTTCTTT	CASSLGGTQGQEAFF
-	TRBV21-1	TRBJ2-7	-	TGTGCCAGCAGCAAAAACCAGCGGACCTACGAGCAGTACTTC	CASSKNQRTYEQYF
-	TRBV5-5	TRBJ2-2	-	TGTGCCAGCTCCGCCGGGACCGTCGACACCGGGGAGCTGTTTTTT	CASSAGTVDTGELFF
-	TRBV27	TRBJ2-2	-	TGTGCCAGCAGTTTCTACCTAGGCACCGGGGAGCTGTTTTTT	CASSFYLGTGELFF
TRBD1	TRBV5-1	TRBJ1-3	-	TGCGCCAGCAGCTCGCAGGGGGCTGGAGGAAACACCATATATTTT	CASSSQGAGGNTIYF
-	TRBV27	TRBJ2-1	-	TGTGCCAGCAGTTCCGGGACTTTTTCCTACAATGAGCAGTTCTTC	CASSSGTFSYNEQFF
TRBD1	TRBV5-1	TRBJ2-7	once	TGCGCCAGCAGCTTGGCCGAGGGGGCTTTACACTACGAGCAGTACTTC	CASSLAEGALHYEQYF
-	TRBV10-3	TRBJ1-1	-	TGTGCCATCAGTGAGTCCGGCGGTATGAACACTGAAGCTTTCTTT	CAISESGGMNTEAFF
-	TRBV19	TRBJ2-1	-	TGTGCCAGTAGCCCCAGCGGCTCGTACTACAATGAGCAGTTCTTC	CASSPSGSYYNEQFF
-	TRBV27	TRBJ2-3	-	TGTGCCAGCAGTTCCTTCGCGGCTGATACGCAGTATTTT	CASSSFAADTQYF
-	TRBV29-1	TRBJ1-2	-	TGCAGCGTCCTCTCTTCAAGCTACACCTTC	CSVLSSSYTF
-	TRBV5-8	TRBJ1-1	-	TGTGCCGGCGGGTTGGGGCTAAACACTGAAGCTTTCTTT	CAGGLGLNTEAFF
-	TRBV7-2	TRBJ1-2	-	TGTGCCAGCAGCTTAGCACTCAGGAACTATGGCTACACCTTC	CASSLALRNYGYTF
TRBD2	TRBV4-2	TRBJ2-7	-	TGTGCCAGCAGCGTCACCCCGTGGCGGACTAGAGGGGAGATTAACGAGCAGTACTTC	CASSVTPWRTRGEINEQYF
-	TRBV10-2	TRBJ1-3	-	TGCGCCAGCAGTGAGCTGGCCGGATCTGGAAACACCATATATTTT	CASSELAGSGNTIYF
TRBD1	TRBV3-1/TRBV3-2	TRBJ1-2	-	TGTGCCAGCAGCCCGTCCGGGGACAGGGGAACTATTTATGGCTACACCTTC	CASSPSGDRGTIYGYTF
TRBD1	TRBV3-1/TRBV3-2	TRBJ1-5	-	TGTGCCAGCAGCCAAGCCGGGGACAGGGCGGGCAATCAGCCCCAGCATTTT	CASSQAGDRAGNQPQHF
-	TRBV5-4	TRBJ2-7	-	TGTGCCAGCAGCTTAGGGGCTAGGCAGGGGTCGTACGAGCAGTACTTC	CASSLGARQGSYEQYF
-	TRBV7-9	TRBJ2-7	-	TGTGCCAGCAGCTTAGGCTCAGGGACGTCCGAGCAGTACTTC	CASSLGSGTSEQYF
-	TRBV5-4	TRBJ1-2	-	TGTGCCAGCAGCTTGGCCTTAAGGCACGACGGCTACACCTTC	CASSLALRHDGYTF
-	TRBV30	TRBJ1-1	-	TGTGCCTGGAGTGCCCGTCCCTTACTGGGGAACACTGAAGCTTTCTTT	CAWSARPLLGNTEAFF
-	TRBV19	TRBJ2-7	-	TGTGCCAGTAGTGCTGGACTGTTTTACGAGCAGTACTTC	CASSAGLFYEQYF
TRBD1	TRBV5-1	TRBJ2-7	-	TGCGCCAGCAGCTTAGGGACAGGGGATCAGCAGTACTTC	CASSLGTGDQQYF
TRBD1	TRBV14	TRBJ1-2	few	TGTGCCAGCAGCCAAGGAGACAGGGGGCTCTATGGCTACACCTTC	CASSQGDRGLYGYTF
-	TRBV6-5	TRBJ1-4	once	TGTGCCAGCAGTCCCCGGACAGAGGATGAAAAACTGTTTTTT	CASSPRTEDEKLFF
-	TRBV20-1	TRBJ2-7	-	TGCAGTGCTAGTACCCCCAGGGGGGCCTACGAGCAGTACTTC	CSASTPRGAYEQYF
-	TRBV14	TRBJ1-4	-	TGTGCCAGCAGCCAGGAAACCGCAGGTGCAACTAATGAAAAACTGTTTTTT	CASSQETAGATNEKLFF
TRBD1	TRBV7-8	TRBJ1-3	-	TGTGCCAGCAGCTCCAGGGGGGCAGGGAGCTCTGGAAACACCATATATTTT	CASSSRGAGSSGNTIYF
-	TRBV6-1	TRBJ2-7	-	TGTGCCAGCAGAGAAACCGGGGCTCTAGGTAGGCTCGAGCAGTACTTC	CASRETGALGRLEQYF
-	TRBV14	TRBJ2-5	-	TGTGCCAGCAGCCCACAGGGAGAGACCCAGTACTTC	CASSPQGETQYF
-	TRBV5-6	TRBJ2-1	-	TGTGCCAGCAGCTTGCAGAATGAGCAGTTCTTC	CASSLQNEQFF
-	TRBV2	TRBJ1-4	-	TGTGCCAGCAGTGAAGCAGGGACGGTTAATGAAAAACTGTTTTTT	CASSEAGTVNEKLFF
-	TRBV7-9	TRBJ2-5	-	TGTGCCAGCAGCTCGGACCCGACAGCGGAGACCCAGTACTTC	CASSSDPTAETQYF
TRBD1	TRBV5-1	TRBJ2-1	-	TGCGCCAGCAGCCACGGACAGGGGGCGCTTAATGAGCAGTTCTTC	CASSHGQGALNEQFF
TRBD1	TRBV19	TRBJ1-5	-	TGTGCCAGTCAGCCCGACAGGGAGGGCAATCAGCCCCAGCATTTT	CASQPDREGNQPQHF
-	TRBV27	TRBJ2-3	-	TGTGCCAGCAGTCCCCCGGGACACCGGGGCACAGATACGCAGTATTTT	CASSPPGHRGTDTQYF
-	TRBV6-5	TRBJ1-1	-	TGTGCCAGCAGGGCACATAGGAACACTGAAGCTTTCTTT	CASRAHRNTEAFF
TRBD1	TRBV19	TRBJ1-2	-	TGTGCCAGTAGACTCGACAGGGTTGTTACCTATGGCTACACCTTC	CASRLDRVVTYGYTF
-	TRBV15	TRBJ2-5	-	TGTGCCACCAGCAGAGCCAGCGAAGAGACCCAGTACTTC	CATSRASEETQYF
TRBD2	TRBV2	TRBJ2-3	-	TGTGCCACCCGAAGGGGACTAGCGGGAGGGGGTACAGATACGCAGTATTTT	CATRRGLAGGGTDTQYF
-	TRBV30	TRBJ2-2	few	TGTGCCTGGAGTGTAGCCGGGGAGCTGTTTTTT	CAWSVAGELFF
-	TRBV19	TRBJ1-1	-	TGTGCCAGTAGTATAGATCACGGCACTGAAGCTTTCTTT	CASSIDHGTEAFF
TRBD1	TRBV5-5	TRBJ2-7	-	TGTGCCAGCAGCTCTGACAGGGTAGTTTACGAGCAGTACTTC	CASSSDRVVYEQYF
-	TRBV6-5	TRBJ1-6	-	TGTGCCAGCAGTTACCGGGACCCCTATAATTCACCCCTCCACTTT	CASSYRDPYNSPLHF